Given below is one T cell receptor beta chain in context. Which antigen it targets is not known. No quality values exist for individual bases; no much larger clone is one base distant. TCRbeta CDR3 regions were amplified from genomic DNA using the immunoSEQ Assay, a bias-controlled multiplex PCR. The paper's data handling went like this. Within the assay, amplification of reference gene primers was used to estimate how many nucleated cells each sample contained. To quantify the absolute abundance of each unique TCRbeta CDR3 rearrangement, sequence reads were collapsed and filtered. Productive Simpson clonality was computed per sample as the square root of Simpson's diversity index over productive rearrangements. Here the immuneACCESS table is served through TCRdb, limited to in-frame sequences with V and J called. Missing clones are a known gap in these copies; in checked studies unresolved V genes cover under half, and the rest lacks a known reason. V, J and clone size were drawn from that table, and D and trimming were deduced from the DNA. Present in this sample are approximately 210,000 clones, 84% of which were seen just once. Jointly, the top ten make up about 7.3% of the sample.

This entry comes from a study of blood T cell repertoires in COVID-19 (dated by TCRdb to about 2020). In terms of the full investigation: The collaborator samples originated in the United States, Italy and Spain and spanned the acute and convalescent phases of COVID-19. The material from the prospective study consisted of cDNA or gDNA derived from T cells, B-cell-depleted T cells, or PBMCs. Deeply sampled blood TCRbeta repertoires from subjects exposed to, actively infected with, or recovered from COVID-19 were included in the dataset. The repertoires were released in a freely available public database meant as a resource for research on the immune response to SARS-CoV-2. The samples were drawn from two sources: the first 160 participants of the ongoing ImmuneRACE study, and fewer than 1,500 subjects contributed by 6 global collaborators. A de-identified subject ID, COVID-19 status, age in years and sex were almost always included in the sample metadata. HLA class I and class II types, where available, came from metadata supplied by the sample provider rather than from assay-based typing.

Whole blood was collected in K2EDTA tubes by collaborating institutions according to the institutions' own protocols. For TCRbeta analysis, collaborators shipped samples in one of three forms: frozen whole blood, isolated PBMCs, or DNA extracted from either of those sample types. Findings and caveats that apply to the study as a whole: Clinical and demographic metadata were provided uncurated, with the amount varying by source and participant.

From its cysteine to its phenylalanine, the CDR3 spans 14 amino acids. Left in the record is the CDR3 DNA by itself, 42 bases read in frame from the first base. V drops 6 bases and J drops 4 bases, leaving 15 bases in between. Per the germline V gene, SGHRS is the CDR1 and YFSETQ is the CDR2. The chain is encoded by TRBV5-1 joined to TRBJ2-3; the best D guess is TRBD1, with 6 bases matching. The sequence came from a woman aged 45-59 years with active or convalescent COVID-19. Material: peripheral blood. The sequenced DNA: TGCGCCAGCACCACCGGGACAAGTGCAGATACGCAGTATTTT. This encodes CASTTGTSADTQYF.